These 15 T cell receptor beta chains were all obtained from the same sample, sequenced in a study of blood T cell repertoires in COVID-19. Only in-frame clones appear in the TCRdb table, and some are missing; sequencing was by immunoSEQ multiplex PCR. This table holds around 230,000 clones, 75% to 90% found once. The sample was peripheral blood. The receptor source for this set is a man aged 35 to 55 with acute or convalescent COVID-19.

This chain uses TRBV2 with TRBJ2-7, with 10 bases matching TRBD2. Germline CDR1 SNHLY, CDR2 FYNNEI. Germline trimming cut 3 bases from V and 6 bases from J; bases unmatched to any gene: 8. The CDR3 covers 15 residues. Here the CDR3 DNA reads TGTGCCAGCAGTGATAACCTAGCGGGAGCCTCCGAGCAGTACTTC. Amino acid sequence: CASSDNLAGASEQYF. Variable domain in full (rest from reference TRBV2 and TRBJ2-7): EPEVTQTPSHQVTQMGQEVILRCVPISNHLYFYWYRQILGQKVEFLVSFYNNEISEKSEIFDDQFSVERPDGSNFTLKIRSTKLEDSAMYFCASSDNLAGASEQYFGPGTRLTVT.

The chain uses TRBV9 and TRBJ2-2, with 8 bases aligning to TRBD1. The CDR3 totals 15 residues. V shed 0 bases and J 7 bases; nucleotides not matched to a gene: 5. CDR1 and CDR2 (germline): SGDLS, YYNGEE. CDR3 sequence (DNA): TGTGCCAGCAGCGTAGTGACAGGGGTGGGCGGGGAGCTGTTTTTT. Its protein is CASSVVTGVGGELFF.

The V call is TRBV3-1 (or the pseudogene TRBV3-2), the J call TRBJ1-1, with D possibly TRBD1 on 6 matching bases. Trimming removed 4 bases from V and 1 base from J, with 16 bases in between. CDR1 and CDR2 from the germline V gene are LGHDT and YNNKEL (reference sequence). The CDR3 runs to 16 residues. The CDR3 DNA is TGTGCCAGCAGCCTTCAATTGGGACAAGCGAACACTGAAGCTTTCTTT. Amino acid sequence: CASSLQLGQANTEAFF.

This chain connects TRBV19 to TRBJ1-4, with 9 positions matching TRBD1. Trimming removed 3 bases from V and 12 bases from J; junction bases left unmatched: 17. Germline lookup yields CDR1 LNHDA and CDR2 SQIVND (reference sequence). CDR3 length equals 17 residues. CDR3 sequence (DNA): TGTGCCAGTAGTATCCCCGGGACAGGGTTTCCAATGATCGAACTGTTTTTT. It translates to CASSIPGTGFPMIELFF.

This chain connects TRBV3-1 (or the pseudogene TRBV3-2) to TRBJ2-5, with D possibly TRBD2 on 6 matching bases. V shed 4 bases and J shed 4 bases, with 13 bases lying between them. CDR3 length equals 14 residues. CDR1 and CDR2 from the germline V gene are LGHDT and YNNKEL (reference sequence). For the CDR3, the DNA is TGTGCCAGCAGCCCCCGGGGGTCCTCAGAGACCCAGTACTTC. As protein: CASSPRGSSETQYF.

V and J are TRBV5-3 and TRBJ2-5; D is undetermined. TRBV5-3 counts as an open reading frame of uncertain function. The CDR3 length is 10 residues. Between the trimmed V and J ends, which lost 2 bases and 6 bases, there was a span of 2 bases. The CDR3 spells CARSFKTQYF. For the CDR3, the DNA is TGTGCCAGAAGCTTCAAGACCCAGTACTTC.

This chain's CDR3 is CASSIKSRGSYNEQFF. The CDR3 DNA sequence: TGTGCCAGTAGTATAAAGAGTAGGGGCTCCTACAATGAGCAGTTCTTC. V gene TRBV19 combines with J gene TRBJ2-1; a weak D match, TRBD1 (5 bases). The V end lost 2 bases, the J end lost 0 bases, and 11 bases lay between the germline ends. Germline CDR1 LNHDA, CDR2 SQIVND (reference sequence). The CDR3 runs to 16 residues.

The V call is TRBV5-1, the J call TRBJ2-7; 8 positions agree with TRBD2. The length of the CDR3 is 13 residues. V lost 2 bases to trimming and J lost 3 bases; unmatched junction nucleotides: 1. Germline lookup yields CDR1 SGHRS and CDR2 YFSETQ. For the CDR3, the DNA is TGCGCCAGCAGCTTTAGCGGGAACTACGAGCAGTACTTC. It specifies CASSFSGNYEQYF.

This rearrangement joins TRBV9 to TRBJ1-5; D remains ambiguous. V lost 0 bases and J lost 2, with 9 bases in between. CDR1 and CDR2 (germline): SGDLS, YYNGEE. This CDR3 spans 15 amino acids. The CDR3 loop reads CASSVDVGGNQPQHF. In nucleotides, the CDR3 is TGTGCCAGCAGCGTAGATGTGGGAGGCAATCAGCCCCAGCATTTT.

This chain links TRBV3-1 (or the pseudogene TRBV3-2) with TRBJ2-1, with 7 bases that match TRBD2. J gave up 6 bases and V 4 bases, and 9 bases lay outside the gene matches. From germline, CDR1 is LGHDT and CDR2 YNNKEL (reference sequence). The CDR3 spans 15 residues. This chain's CDR3 is CASSPRLAVPNEQFF. The CDR3 DNA sequence: TGTGCCAGCAGCCCCAGGCTAGCGGTTCCCAATGAGCAGTTCTTC.

The chain recombines TRBV18 with TRBJ2-7; D may be TRBD2 (5 bases). The germline V and J ends were trimmed by 3 bases and 7 bases, with 16 bases remaining between them. Germline CDR1 reads KGHSH; CDR2 reads LQKENI. The length of the CDR3 is 14 residues. The CDR3 nucleotides read TGTGCCAGCTCACCTTCTACTAGTGCCTCTGAGCAGTACTTC. As protein: CASSPSTSASEQYF.

This chain connects TRBV5-4 to TRBJ2-7; D possibly corresponds to TRBD2 (6 bases). The CDR3 runs 13 residues. The germline V and J ends were trimmed by 4 bases and 1 base, with 9 bases remaining between them. Per germline, CDR1 SGHNT and CDR2 YYREEE (reference sequence). The CDR3 coding sequence is TGTGCCAGCAGCCGCGGGGTGTCCTACGAGCAGTACTTC. Protein product: CASSRGVSYEQYF.

The chain carries TRBV2 and TRBJ1-6, with no clear D. Germline CDR1 reads SNHLY; CDR2 reads FYNNEI. There are 13 residues in the CDR3. Between the trimmed V and J ends, which lost 8 bases and 4 bases, there was a span of 9 bases. The CDR3 coding sequence is TGTGCCAGCGCCGCGGAGTATAATTCACCCCTCCACTTT. Its translation is CASAAEYNSPLHF.

This sequence joins TRBV6-5 and TRBJ2-2; no clear D. Germline V CDR1 and CDR2: MNHEY, SVGAGI. There are 14 residues in the CDR3. V was pared by 4 bases and J by 1 base, with 7 bases between. CDR3 sequence (DNA): TGTGCCAGCAGTTCTACAGAGAACACCGGGGAGCTGTTTTTT. Translated, it gives CASSSTENTGELFF.

V usage is TRBV14 and J usage is TRBJ1-2, with 7 nucleotides matching TRBD1. The germline V gene has CDR1 SGHDN and CDR2 FVKESK. The J segment lost 6 bases and the V segment lost 3 bases, leaving 7 bases of the junction unmatched. CDR3 length: 14 residues. The CDR3 DNA sequence: TGTGCCAGCAGCCAGTACAGGGGAGTGGATGGCTACACCTTC. This gives the protein CASSQYRGVDGYTF.